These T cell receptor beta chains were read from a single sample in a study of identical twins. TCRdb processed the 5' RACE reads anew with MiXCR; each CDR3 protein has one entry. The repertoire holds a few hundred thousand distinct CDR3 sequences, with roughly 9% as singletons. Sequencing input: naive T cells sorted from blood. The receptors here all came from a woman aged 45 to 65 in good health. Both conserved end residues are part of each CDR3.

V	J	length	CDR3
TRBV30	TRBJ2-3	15	CAWSVPSGSTDTQYF
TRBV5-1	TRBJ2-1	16	CASSFAGDLSYNEQFF
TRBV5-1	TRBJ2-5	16	CASSLTLQGPKETQYF
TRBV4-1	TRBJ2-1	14	CASSQIDGYNEQFF
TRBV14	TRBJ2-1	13	CASSQAYDNEQFF
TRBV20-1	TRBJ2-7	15	CSASVPSGGGYEQYF
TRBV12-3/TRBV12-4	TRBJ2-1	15	CASSLAGGTDNEQFF
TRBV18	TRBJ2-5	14	CASSPPPQGETQYF
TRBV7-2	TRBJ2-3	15	CASSLSVLLTDTQYF
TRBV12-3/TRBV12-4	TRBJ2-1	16	CASSPPGLAGKQGQFF
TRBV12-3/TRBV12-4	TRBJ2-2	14	CASSHYSNTGELFF
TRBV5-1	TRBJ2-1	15	CASSTGTSANNEQFF
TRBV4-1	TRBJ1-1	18	CASSQGAGGLEVNTEAFF
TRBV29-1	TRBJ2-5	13	CSVGVTGSETQYF
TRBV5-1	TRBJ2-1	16	CASSLAGQGSYNEQFF
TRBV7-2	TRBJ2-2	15	CASSLDPPSSGELFF
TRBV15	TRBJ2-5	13	CATSPGIQETQYF
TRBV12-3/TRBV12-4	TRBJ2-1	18	CASRGLAGGPSSYNEQFF
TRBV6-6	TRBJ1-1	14	CASSSDRGHTEAFF
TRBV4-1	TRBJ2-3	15	CASSQVVGSTDTQYF
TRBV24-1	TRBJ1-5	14	CATSEPPLNSPQHF
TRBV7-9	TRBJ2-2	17	CASSPPLRDPNTGELFF
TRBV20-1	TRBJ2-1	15	CSAREVQRETNEQFF
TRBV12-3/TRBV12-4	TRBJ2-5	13	CASSQTEAGTQYF
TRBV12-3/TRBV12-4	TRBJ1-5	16	CASSSKYRGPNQPQHF
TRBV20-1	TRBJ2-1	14	CSADFFPKYNEQFF
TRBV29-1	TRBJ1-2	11	CSVEWNYGYTF
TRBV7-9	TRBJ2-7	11	CASRGGGEQYF
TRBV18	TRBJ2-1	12	CASSQINDEQFF
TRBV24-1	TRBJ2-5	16	CATSDFTSGAQETQYF
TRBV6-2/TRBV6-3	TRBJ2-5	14	CASSRTSGKETQYF
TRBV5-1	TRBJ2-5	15	CASSPLSELQETQYF
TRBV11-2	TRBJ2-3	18	CASSLEVRGRAEAYTQYF
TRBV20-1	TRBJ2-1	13	CSAYPGSYNEQFF
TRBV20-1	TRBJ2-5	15	CSASFPQGFRETQYF
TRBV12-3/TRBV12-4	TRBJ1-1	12	CASSGTGGLAFF
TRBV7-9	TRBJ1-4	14	CASSLGQGGEKLFF
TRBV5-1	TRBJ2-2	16	CASSFEGQGYPGELFF
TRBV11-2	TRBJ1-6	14	CASSLEPQGSPLHF
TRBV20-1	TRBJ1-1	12	CSAPVDWTEAFF